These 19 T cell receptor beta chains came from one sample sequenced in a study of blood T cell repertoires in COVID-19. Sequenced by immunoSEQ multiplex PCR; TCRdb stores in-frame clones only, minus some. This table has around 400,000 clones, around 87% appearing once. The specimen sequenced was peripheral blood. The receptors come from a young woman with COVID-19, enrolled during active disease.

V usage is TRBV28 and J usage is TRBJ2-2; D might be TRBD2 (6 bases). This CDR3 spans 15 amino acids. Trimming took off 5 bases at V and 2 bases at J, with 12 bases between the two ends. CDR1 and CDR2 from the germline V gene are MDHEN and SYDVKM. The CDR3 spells CASSQTRGNTGELFF. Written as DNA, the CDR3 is TGTGCCAGCAGTCAGACTAGGGGCAACACCGGGGAGCTGTTTTTT.

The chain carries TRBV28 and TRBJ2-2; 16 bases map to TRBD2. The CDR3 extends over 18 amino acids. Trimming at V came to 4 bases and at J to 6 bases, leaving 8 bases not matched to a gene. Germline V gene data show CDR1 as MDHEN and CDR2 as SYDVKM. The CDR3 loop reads CASSSGLAGGPFAGELFF. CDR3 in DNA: TGTGCCAGCAGTTCGGGACTAGCGGGAGGGCCTTTCGCCGGGGAGCTGTTTTTT.

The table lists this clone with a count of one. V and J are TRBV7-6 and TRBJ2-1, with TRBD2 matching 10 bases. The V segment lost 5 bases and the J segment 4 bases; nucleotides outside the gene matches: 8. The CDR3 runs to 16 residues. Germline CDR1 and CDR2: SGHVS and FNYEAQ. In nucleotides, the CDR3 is TGTGCCAGCAGCCTACGACTAGCGGGTACATACAATGAGCAGTTCTTC. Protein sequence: CASSLRLAGTYNEQFF.

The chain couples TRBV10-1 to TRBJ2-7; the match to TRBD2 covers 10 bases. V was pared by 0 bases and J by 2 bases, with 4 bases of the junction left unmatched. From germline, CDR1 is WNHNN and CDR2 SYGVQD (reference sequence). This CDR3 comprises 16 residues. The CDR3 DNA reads TGCGCCAGCAGTGAGTCTAAACTAGCGGGAACCTACGAGCAGTACTTC. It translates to CASSESKLAGTYEQYF.

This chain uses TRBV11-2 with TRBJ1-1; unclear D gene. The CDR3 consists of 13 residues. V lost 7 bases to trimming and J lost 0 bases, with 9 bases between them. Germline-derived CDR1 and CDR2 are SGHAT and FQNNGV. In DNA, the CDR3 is TGTGCCAGCACCCTACAGTTGAACACTGAAGCTTTCTTT. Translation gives CASTLQLNTEAFF.

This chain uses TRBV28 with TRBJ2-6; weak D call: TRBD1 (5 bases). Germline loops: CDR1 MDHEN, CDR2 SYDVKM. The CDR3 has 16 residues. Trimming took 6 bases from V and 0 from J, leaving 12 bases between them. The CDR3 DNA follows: TGTGCCAGCAGACGAGCAGGGTCCTCTGGGGCCAACGTCCTGACTTTC. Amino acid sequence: CASRRAGSSGANVLTF. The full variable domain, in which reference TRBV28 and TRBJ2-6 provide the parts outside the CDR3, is DVKVTQSSRYLVKRTGEKVFLECVQDMDHENMFWYRQDPGLGLRLIYFSYDVKMKEKGDIPEGYSVSREKKERFSLILESASTNQTSMYLCASRRAGSSGANVLTFGAGSRLTVL.

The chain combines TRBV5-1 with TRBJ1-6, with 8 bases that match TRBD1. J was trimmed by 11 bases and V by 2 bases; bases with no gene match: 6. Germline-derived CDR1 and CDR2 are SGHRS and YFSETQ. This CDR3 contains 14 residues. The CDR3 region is CASSLWTGLAPLHF. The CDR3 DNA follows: TGCGCCAGCAGCTTATGGACAGGGTTGGCACCCCTCCACTTT.

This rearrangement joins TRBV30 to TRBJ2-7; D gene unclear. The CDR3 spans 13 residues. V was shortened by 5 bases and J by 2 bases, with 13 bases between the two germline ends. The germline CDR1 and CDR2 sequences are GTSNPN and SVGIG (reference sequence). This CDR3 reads CAWGPRHTYEQYF. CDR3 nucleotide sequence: TGTGCCTGGGGACCGAGACATACCTACGAGCAGTACTTC.

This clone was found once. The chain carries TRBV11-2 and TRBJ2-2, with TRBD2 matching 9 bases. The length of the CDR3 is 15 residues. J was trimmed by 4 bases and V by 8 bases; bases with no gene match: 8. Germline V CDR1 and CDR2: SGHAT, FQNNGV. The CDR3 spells CASGISSGATGELFF. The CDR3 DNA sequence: TGTGCCAGCGGAATTTCTAGCGGGGCCACCGGGGAGCTGTTTTTT.

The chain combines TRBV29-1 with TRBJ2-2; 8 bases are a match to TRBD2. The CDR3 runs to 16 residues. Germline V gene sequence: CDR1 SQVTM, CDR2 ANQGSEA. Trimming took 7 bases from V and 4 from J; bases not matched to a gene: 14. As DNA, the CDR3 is TGCAGCGCCCTCGGCGGAGCGGGAGTCGTCACCGGGGAGCTGTTTTTT. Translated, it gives CSALGGAGVVTGELFF.

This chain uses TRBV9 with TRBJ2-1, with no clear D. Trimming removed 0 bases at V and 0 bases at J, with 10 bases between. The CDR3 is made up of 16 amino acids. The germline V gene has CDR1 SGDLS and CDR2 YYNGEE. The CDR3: CASSVGLWSSYNEQFF. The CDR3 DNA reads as TGTGCCAGCAGCGTAGGGCTCTGGAGCTCCTACAATGAGCAGTTCTTC.

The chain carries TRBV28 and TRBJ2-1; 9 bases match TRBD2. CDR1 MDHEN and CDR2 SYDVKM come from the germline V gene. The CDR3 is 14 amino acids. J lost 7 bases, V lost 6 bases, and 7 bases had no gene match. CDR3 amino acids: CASSQGLAGNEQFF. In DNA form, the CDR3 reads TGTGCCAGCAGCCAGGGCCTAGCGGGAAATGAGCAGTTCTTC.

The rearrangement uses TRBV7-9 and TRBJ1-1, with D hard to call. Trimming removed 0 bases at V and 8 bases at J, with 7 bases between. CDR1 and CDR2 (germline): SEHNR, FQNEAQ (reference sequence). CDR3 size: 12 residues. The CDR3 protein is CASSLARLEAFF. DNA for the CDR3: TGTGCCAGCAGCTTAGCGCGACTCGAAGCTTTCTTT.

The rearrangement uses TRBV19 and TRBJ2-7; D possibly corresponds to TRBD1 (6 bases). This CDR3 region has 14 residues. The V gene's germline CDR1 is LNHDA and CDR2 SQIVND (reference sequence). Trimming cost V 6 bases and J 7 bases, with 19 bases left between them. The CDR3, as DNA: TGTGCCAGTAGACTACAGGGACCCTTTGGAGAGCAGTACTTC. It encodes CASRLQGPFGEQYF.

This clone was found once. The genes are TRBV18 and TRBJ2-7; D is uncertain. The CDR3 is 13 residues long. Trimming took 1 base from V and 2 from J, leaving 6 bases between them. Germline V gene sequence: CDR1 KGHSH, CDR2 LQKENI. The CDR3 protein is CASSPLGTYEQYF. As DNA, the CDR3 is TGTGCCAGCTCACCACTGGGCACCTACGAGCAGTACTTC.

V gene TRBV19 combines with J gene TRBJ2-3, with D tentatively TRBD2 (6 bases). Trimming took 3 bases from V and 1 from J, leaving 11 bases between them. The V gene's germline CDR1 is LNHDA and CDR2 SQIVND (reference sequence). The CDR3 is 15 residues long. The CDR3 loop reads CASSMGTPGTDTQYF. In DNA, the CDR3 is TGTGCCAGTAGTATGGGGACTCCAGGCACAGATACGCAGTATTTT.

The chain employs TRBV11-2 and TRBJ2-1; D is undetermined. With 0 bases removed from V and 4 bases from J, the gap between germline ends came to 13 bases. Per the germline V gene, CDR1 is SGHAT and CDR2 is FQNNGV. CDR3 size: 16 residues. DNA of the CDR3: TGTGCCAGCAGCTTAGATCCTGGTAGCCGGTACAATGAGCAGTTCTTC. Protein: CASSLDPGSRYNEQFF.

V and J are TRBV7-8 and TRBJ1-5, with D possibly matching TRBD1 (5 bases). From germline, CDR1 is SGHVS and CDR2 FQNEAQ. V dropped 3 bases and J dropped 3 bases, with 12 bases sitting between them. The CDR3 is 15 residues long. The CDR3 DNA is TGTGCCAGCAGCTTCGGGAGACAGCTCAATCAGCCCCAGCATTTT. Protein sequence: CASSFGRQLNQPQHF. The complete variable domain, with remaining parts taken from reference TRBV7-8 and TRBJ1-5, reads GAGVSQSPRYKVAKRGQDVALRCDPISGHVSLFWYQQALGQGPEFLTYFQNEAQLDKSGLPSDRFFAERPEGSVSTLKIQRTQQEDSAVYLCASSFGRQLNQPQHFGDGTRLSIL.

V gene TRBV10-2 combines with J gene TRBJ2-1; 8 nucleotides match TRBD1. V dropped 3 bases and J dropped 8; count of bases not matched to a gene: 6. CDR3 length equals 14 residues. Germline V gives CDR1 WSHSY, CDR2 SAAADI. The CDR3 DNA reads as TGCGCCAGCAGTGACTCCGGACAGGGCTATGAGCAGTTCTTC. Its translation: CASSDSGQGYEQFF.